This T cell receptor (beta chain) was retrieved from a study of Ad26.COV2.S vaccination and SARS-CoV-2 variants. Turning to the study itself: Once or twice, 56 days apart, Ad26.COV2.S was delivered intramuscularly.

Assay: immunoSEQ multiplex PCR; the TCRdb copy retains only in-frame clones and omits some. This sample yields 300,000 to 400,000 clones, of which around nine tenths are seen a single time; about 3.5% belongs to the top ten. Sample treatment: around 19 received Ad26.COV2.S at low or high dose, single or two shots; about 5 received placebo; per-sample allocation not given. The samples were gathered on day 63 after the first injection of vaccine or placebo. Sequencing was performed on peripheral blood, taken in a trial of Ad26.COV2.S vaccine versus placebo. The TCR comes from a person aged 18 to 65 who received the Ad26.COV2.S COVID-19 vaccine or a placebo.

CDR3 coding DNA: TGTGCCAGTTCTGAAATGGGACAGGGGGCCTACGAGCAGTACTTC. Translating it yields CASSEMGQGAYEQYF. This sequence joins TRBV7-9 and TRBJ2-7; 11 nucleotides match TRBD1. The CDR3 has 15 amino acids. The germline V gene has CDR1 SEHNR and CDR2 FQNEAQ (reference sequence). The ends lost 9 bases at V and 2 bases at J; junction bases unmatched: 9.